This TCR beta chain was captured in a study of blood T cell repertoires in COVID-19. Study-wide background: There were acute and convalescent COVID-19 samples, and they came from the United States, Italy and Spain. The analysed material was cDNA or gDNA that came from T cells, B-cell-depleted T cells, or PBMCs.

The V end was cut by 0 bases, the J end by 4 bases, with 14 bases between. The germline CDR1 and CDR2 sequences are SGHRS and YFSETQ. The CDR3 extends over 15 amino acids. Original handling: Amplification of reference gene primers was used by the study to estimate nucleated cell counts. The repertoire was sequenced with immunoSEQ multiplex PCR; TCRdb's copy has only in-frame clones and lacks some. The D gene and trimming were derived from the DNA, and the V and J assignments and clone size from that table. The table records around 61,000 clones, about 81% of them present only once. This TCR came from a man older than 75 with acute or convalescent COVID-19. J is TRBJ2-7 and V is TRBV5-1; D may be TRBD2 (5 bases). Sequencing input: peripheral blood. The CDR3 spells CASSLGGLGIYEQYF. CDR3 DNA: TGCGCCAGCAGCTTGGGAGGACTGGGGATTTACGAGCAGTACTTC.